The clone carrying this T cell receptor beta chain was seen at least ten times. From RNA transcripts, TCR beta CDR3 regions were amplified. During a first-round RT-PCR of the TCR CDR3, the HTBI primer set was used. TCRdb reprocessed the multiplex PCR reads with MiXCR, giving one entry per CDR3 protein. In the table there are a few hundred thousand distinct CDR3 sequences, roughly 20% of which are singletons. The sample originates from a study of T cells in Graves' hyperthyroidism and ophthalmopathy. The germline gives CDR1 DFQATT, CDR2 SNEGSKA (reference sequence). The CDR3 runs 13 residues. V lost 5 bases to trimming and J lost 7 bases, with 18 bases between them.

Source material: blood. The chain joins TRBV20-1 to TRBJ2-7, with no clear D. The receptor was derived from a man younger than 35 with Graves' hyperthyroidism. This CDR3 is CSALPDPTDEQYF. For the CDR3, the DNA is TGCAGTGCTCTTCCTGACCCGACGGATGAGCAGTACTTC.